This entry lists 16 T cell receptor beta chains sequenced from one sample in a study of blood T cell repertoires in COVID-19. Produced via immunoSEQ multiplex PCR; TCRdb's table is partial and in-frame only. The sample holds approximately 310,000 clones, 87% seen once. Sequences were obtained from peripheral blood. The receptors were gathered from a man in his forties or fifties with active or convalescent COVID-19.

In DNA form, the CDR3 reads TGTGCCAGCAGCAAAATGGGGACAGGGCTTTCCGAGCAGTACTTC. Amino acids: CASSKMGTGLSEQYF. This chain uses TRBV21-1 with TRBJ2-7; the table's D gene call, TRBD1, was not cross checked with the DNA. TRBV21-1 is a pseudogene segment. CDR3 size: 15 residues.

This clone was detected a few times. The gene calls are TRBV28 and TRBJ1-5; TRBD1 aligns across 9 bases. This CDR3 spans 16 amino acids. J lost 4 bases, V lost 6 bases, and 10 bases had no gene match. Germline values: CDR1 MDHEN, CDR2 SYDVKM. The CDR3 DNA is TGTGCCAGCAGCCCGGGACAGGGTTCTCGAAATCAGCCCCAGCATTTT. Amino acids: CASSPGQGSRNQPQHF.

The chain is built from TRBV7-9 and TRBJ1-2; 9 bases map to TRBD1. CDR1 and CDR2 (germline): SEHNR, FQNEAQ (reference sequence). V lost 5 bases, J lost 8 bases, and 15 bases stayed unmatched. CDR3 size: 16 residues. In DNA, the CDR3 is TGTGCCAGCAGCCTCCCCGGGACAGGGAGCGTCGGCGGCTACACCTTC. Translation gives CASSLPGTGSVGGYTF.

The rearrangement joins TRBV4-2 to TRBJ2-7; a possible D gene is TRBD1 (6 bases). Trimming stripped 0 bases from V and 5 bases from J, with 17 bases between. Germline CDR1 reads LGHNA; CDR2 reads YNFKEQ. This CDR3 is 16 amino acids long. CDR3 region: CASSQDRLTGINEQYF. The CDR3 region has the DNA TGTGCCAGCAGCCAAGATCGTCTAACAGGGATCAACGAGCAGTACTTC.

Only a few counts were recorded for this clone. Other nucleotide sequences from this sample produce the same CDR3. The chain is built from TRBV4-3 and TRBJ2-1, with 10 bases lining up with TRBD1. There are 15 residues in the CDR3. Germline CDR1 reads LGHNA; CDR2 reads YSLEER. The ends lost 0 bases at V and 9 bases at J; junction bases unmatched: 5. The CDR3 nucleotides are TGCGCCAGCAGCCAAGACCGGGACAGGGGTGGTGAGCAGTTCTTC. This codes for CASSQDRDRGGEQFF.

The chain uses TRBV29-1 and TRBJ2-3, with D perhaps TRBD1 (7 bases). V lost 4 bases, J lost 5 bases, and 13 bases lay in between. The CDR3 is 13 amino acids. Germline values: CDR1 SQVTM, CDR2 ANQGSEA. CDR3 protein: CSVGNRGGDTQYF. The CDR3, as DNA: TGCAGCGTTGGGAACAGGGGAGGAGATACGCAGTATTTT.

This clone was observed once. This chain uses TRBV10-3 with TRBJ1-3; 8 nucleotides agree with TRBD1. Per the germline V gene, CDR1 is ENHRY and CDR2 is SYGVKD. V shed 10 bases, J shed 0 bases, and the junction held 2 bases outside the gene matches. The CDR3 sequence is 13 residues long. For the CDR3, the DNA is TGTGCCACCGACAGGGGCTCTGGAAACACCATATATTTT. Translation: CATDRGSGNTIYF.

This clone appeared a single time. V gene TRBV20-1 combines with J gene TRBJ2-7; 7 bases fit TRBD2. Unmatched junction bases numbered 2, after V lost 6 bases and J lost 6 bases. Germline-derived CDR1 and CDR2 are DFQATT and SNEGSKA (reference sequence). This CDR3 contains 10 residues. The CDR3 DNA reads as TGCAGTGCCGGGACTACCGAGCAGTACTTC. Translating gives CSAGTTEQYF.

The chain recombines TRBV6-6 with TRBJ1-1, with 9 bases fitting TRBD1. V gave up 7 bases and J gave up 3 bases; unmatched junction bases: 6. The CDR3 covers 14 residues. The V gene's germline CDR1 is MNHNY and CDR2 SVGAGI (reference sequence). CDR3 DNA: TGTGCCAGCAAAAACAGGGGGCCGGACACTGAAGCTTTCTTT. It is translated as CASKNRGPDTEAFF.

V gene TRBV6-2 or TRBV6-3 combines with J gene TRBJ2-2, with a possible D match to TRBD1 (5 bases). This CDR3 has 13 amino acids. Trimming removed 5 bases at V and 10 bases at J, with 14 bases between. The germline gives CDR1 MNHEY, CDR2 SVGEGT. CDR3 loop: CASSPPGRSELFF. The CDR3 DNA reads as TGTGCCAGCAGTCCCCCAGGGCGATCGGAGCTGTTTTTT.

This clone was observed at least ten times. This chain uses TRBV7-3 with TRBJ2-6; 8 bases align to TRBD1. CDR1 is SGHTA, CDR2 FQGTGA, per germline. The CDR3 has 17 residues. The V gene end was trimmed by 2 bases and the J gene end by 0 bases; junction bases not matched to a gene: 3. The CDR3 nucleotides read TGTGCCAGCAGCTTACGGGGACAGGCCTCTGGGGCCAACGTCCTGACTTTC. Protein sequence: CASSLRGQASGANVLTF.

The genes are TRBV19 and TRBJ1-1, with TRBD1 as a possible D gene (6 bases). This CDR3 spans 15 amino acids. V shed 6 bases and J shed 5 bases, with 19 bases lying between them. CDR1 LNHDA and CDR2 SQIVND come from the germline V gene (reference sequence). In DNA, the CDR3 is TGTGCCAGTAGCCCCCGGACAGCCTTGGGGACTGAAGCTTTCTTT. It specifies CASSPRTALGTEAFF.

The chain uses TRBV3-1 (or the pseudogene TRBV3-2) and TRBJ2-1; 7 bases agree with TRBD2. Germline CDR1 is LGHDT and CDR2 is YNNKEL (reference sequence). The CDR3 is 15 amino acids. The V and J ends lost 5 bases and 4 bases, in that order; junction bases with no gene match: 8. CDR3 protein: CASSSRAGEYNEQFF. The CDR3 bases are TGTGCCAGCAGCTCCAGGGCGGGGGAGTACAATGAGCAGTTCTTC.

This rearrangement joins TRBV6-5 to TRBJ1-1; no clear D gene. V dropped 6 bases and J dropped 1 base, with 9 bases sitting between them. The CDR3 contains 13 residues. The germline V gene has CDR1 MNHEY and CDR2 SVGAGI. CDR3: CASSFEPNTEAFF. In nucleotides, the CDR3 is TGTGCCAGCAGCTTTGAGCCGAACACTGAAGCTTTCTTT.

The V and J genes are TRBV2 and TRBJ2-5; no definite D call. The V end lost 4 bases, the J end lost 5 bases, and 11 bases lay between the germline ends. The CDR3 is 13 amino acids. Per the germline V gene, CDR1 is SNHLY and CDR2 is FYNNEI. Here the CDR3 DNA reads TGTGCCAGCAGTGGAGGCAAGGCGGAGACCCAGTACTTC. The encoded protein is CASSGGKAETQYF.

This clone has only a few counts. The chain recombines TRBV10-3 with TRBJ2-2, with a tentative D call TRBD1 (5 bases). The CDR3 loop spans 14 amino acids. The V gene's germline CDR1 is ENHRY and CDR2 SYGVKD. Trimming took off 4 bases at V and 5 bases at J, with 11 bases between the two ends. This CDR3 is CAISAGMRTGELFF. The CDR3 coding sequence is TGTGCCATCAGTGCAGGGATGAGGACCGGGGAGCTGTTTTTT.